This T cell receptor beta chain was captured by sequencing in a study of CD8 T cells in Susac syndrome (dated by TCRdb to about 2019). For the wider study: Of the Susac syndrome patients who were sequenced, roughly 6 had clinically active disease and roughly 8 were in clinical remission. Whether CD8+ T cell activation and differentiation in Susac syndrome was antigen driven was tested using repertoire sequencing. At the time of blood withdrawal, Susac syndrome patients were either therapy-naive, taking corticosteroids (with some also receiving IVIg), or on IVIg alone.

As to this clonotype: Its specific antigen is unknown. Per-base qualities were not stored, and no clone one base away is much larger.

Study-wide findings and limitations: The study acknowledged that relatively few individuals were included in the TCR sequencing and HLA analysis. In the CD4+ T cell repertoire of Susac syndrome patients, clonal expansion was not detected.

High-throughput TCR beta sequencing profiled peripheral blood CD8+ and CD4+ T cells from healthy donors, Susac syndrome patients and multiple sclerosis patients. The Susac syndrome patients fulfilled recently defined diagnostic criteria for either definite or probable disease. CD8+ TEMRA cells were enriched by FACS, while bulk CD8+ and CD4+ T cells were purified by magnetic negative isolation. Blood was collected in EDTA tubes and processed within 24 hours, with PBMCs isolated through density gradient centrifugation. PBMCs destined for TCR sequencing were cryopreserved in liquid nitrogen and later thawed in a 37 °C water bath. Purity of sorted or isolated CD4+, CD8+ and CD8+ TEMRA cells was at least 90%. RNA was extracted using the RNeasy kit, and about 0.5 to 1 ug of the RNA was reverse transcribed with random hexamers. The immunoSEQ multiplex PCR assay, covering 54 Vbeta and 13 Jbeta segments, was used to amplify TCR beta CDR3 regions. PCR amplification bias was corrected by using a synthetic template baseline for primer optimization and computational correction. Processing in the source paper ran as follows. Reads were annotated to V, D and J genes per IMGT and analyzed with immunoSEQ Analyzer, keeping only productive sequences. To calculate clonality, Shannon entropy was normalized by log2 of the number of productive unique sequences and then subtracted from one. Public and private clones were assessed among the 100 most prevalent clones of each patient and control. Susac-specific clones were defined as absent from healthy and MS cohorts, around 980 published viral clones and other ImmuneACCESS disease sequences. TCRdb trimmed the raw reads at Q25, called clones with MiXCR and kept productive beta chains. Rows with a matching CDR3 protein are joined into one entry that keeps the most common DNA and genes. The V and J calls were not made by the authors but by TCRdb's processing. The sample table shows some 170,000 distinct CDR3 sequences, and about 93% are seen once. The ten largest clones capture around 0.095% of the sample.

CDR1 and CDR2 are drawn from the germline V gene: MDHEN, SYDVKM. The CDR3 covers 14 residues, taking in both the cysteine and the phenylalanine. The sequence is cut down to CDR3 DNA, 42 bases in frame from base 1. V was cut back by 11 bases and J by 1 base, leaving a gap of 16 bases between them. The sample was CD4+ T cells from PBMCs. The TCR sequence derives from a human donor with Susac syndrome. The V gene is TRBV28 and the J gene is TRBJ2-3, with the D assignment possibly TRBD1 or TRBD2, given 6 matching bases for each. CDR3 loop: CAHREGGGTDTQYF. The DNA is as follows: TGTGCCCACCGAGAGGGGGGTGGCACAGATACGCAGTATTTT.